These 21 T cell receptor beta chains share one sample of origin, sequenced in a study of cytomegalovirus exposure and HLA in healthy donors. PCR involved 60 Vbeta and 13 Jbeta primers. The assay was immunoSEQ multiplex PCR, and TCRdb's table has in-frame clones only and misses some. The sample lists 150,000 to 200,000 clones, approximately 79% seen once, with about 4.6% in the top ten. Sequenced: PBMCs. All receptors come from a woman aged 30 to 39 in good health and CMV-seropositive.

This clone turned up a few times. The chain has TRBV11-2 and TRBJ2-7; 10 nucleotides match TRBD2. The CDR3 loop spans 15 amino acids. Germline CDR1 and CDR2: SGHAT and FQNNGV. The junction had 6 bases not matched to a gene; V was cut back by 5 bases and J by 2 bases. The CDR3 sequence is CASSGGSGRAYEQYF. CDR3 bases: TGTGCCAGCAGCGGTGGCAGCGGGAGGGCCTACGAGCAGTACTTC.

This sequence joins TRBV11-2 and TRBJ1-5; D remains ambiguous. Germline V lookup: CDR1 SGHAT, CDR2 FQNNGV. The V and J ends lost 1 base and 7 bases respectively, with 8 bases between them. The CDR3 runs 13 residues. The CDR3 here is CASSLGSGQPQHF. The CDR3 region has the DNA TGTGCCAGCAGCTTAGGGAGTGGACAGCCCCAGCATTTT.

The DNA of the CDR3 is TGTGCCAGCAGCACGGGACAGGGGGCCGGGGAGCTGTTTTTT. Its translation: CASSTGQGAGELFF. V gene TRBV11-3 combines with J gene TRBJ2-2, with 11 bases lining up with TRBD1. V trimming: 5 bases; J trimming: 6 bases; junction bases outside the gene matches: 2. This CDR3 contains 14 residues. Germline V gene data show CDR1 as SGHNT and CDR2 as YENEEA.

This sequence joins TRBV18 and TRBJ2-2; 8 bases fit TRBD2. CDR1 is KGHSH, CDR2 LQKENI, per germline. The CDR3 consists of 16 residues. The trim removed 3 bases at V and 7 bases at J, leaving 10 bases unmatched. In DNA form, the CDR3 reads TGTGCCAGCTCACCCCGCGTAGCGGGGATAAGCGGGGAGCTGTTTTTT. Amino acid sequence: CASSPRVAGISGELFF.

This chain links TRBV4-1 with TRBJ1-2; 10 bases match TRBD1. CDR1 and CDR2 (germline): MGHRA, YSYEKL. This CDR3 contains 18 residues. V lost 3 bases and J lost 6; bases outside the gene matches: 16. As DNA, the CDR3 is TGCGCCAGCAGCCAGGGCCGCAAAGACCGGACAGGGGGGAATGGCTACACCTTC. Translating gives CASSQGRKDRTGGNGYTF.

The chain couples TRBV6-5 to TRBJ1-2; D not certain. CDR1 MNHEY and CDR2 SVGAGI come from the germline V gene. Trimming pared 7 bases from V and 2 bases from J, leaving 14 bases between. The CDR3 is made up of 14 amino acids. The CDR3 sequence is CASTRDFPNYGYTF. Here the CDR3 DNA reads TGTGCCAGCACTCGGGATTTTCCCAACTATGGCTACACCTTC.

This chain connects TRBV14 to TRBJ2-1; 10 positions agree with TRBD2. Trimming removed 6 bases from V and 4 bases from J; junction bases left unmatched: 6. The CDR3 extends over 15 amino acids. Germline lookup yields CDR1 SGHDN and CDR2 FVKESK. CDR3 sequence: CASSSRTSGYNEQFF. CDR3 in DNA: TGTGCCAGCAGTAGCAGGACTAGCGGATACAATGAGCAGTTCTTC.

V and J are TRBV19 and TRBJ1-5; tentatively, D is TRBD1 (6 bases). CDR1 and CDR2 from the germline V gene are LNHDA and SQIVND (reference sequence). V was clipped by 0 bases and J by 7 bases, with 10 bases between them. The CDR3 has 14 residues. CDR3 sequence reads: CASSIDRGWQPQHF. CDR3 DNA sequence: TGTGCCAGTAGTATAGACAGGGGTTGGCAGCCCCAGCATTTT.

V and J are TRBV2 and TRBJ1-5; possible D gene TRBD1, 5 bases. Trimming shortened V by 1 base and J by 7 bases, and 11 bases separated the two germline ends. The CDR3 has 14 amino acids. Germline assignment: CDR1 SNHLY and CDR2 FYNNEI. CDR3 region: CASSEGSGGQPQHF. Here the CDR3 DNA reads TGTGCCAGCAGTGAAGGAAGTGGGGGGCAGCCCCAGCATTTT.

This clone was observed a single time. This chain uses TRBV10-2 with TRBJ2-3; 10 nucleotides match TRBD2. Germline V CDR1 and CDR2: WSHSY, SAAADI. The CDR3 loop spans 14 amino acids. Losses at the gene ends were 4 bases for V and 3 bases for J; bases not matched to a gene: 1. The CDR3 here is CASSASGRTDTQYF. The DNA for the CDR3 is TGCGCCAGCAGTGCTAGCGGGAGAACAGATACGCAGTATTTT.

The chain links TRBV11-3 to TRBJ2-1, with D unresolved. Deletions cut 3 bases from V and 3 bases from J, with 12 bases between. This CDR3 has 15 amino acids. CDR1 and CDR2 from the germline V gene are SGHNT and YENEEA. The DNA for the CDR3 is TGTGCCAGCAGCTTCACAGTACTGAACTACAATGAGCAGTTCTTC. As protein: CASSFTVLNYNEQFF.

The CDR3 is CASSQDLGGHSGNTIYF. In nucleotides, the CDR3 is TGCGCCAGCAGCCAAGATCTGGGGGGGCACTCTGGAAACACCATATATTTT. The chain has TRBV4-3 and TRBJ1-3; the D gene is possibly TRBD1 (6 bases). V shed 0 bases and J shed 0 bases, with 12 bases lying between them. CDR1 and CDR2 (germline): LGHNA, YSLEER. The length of the CDR3 is 17 residues.

The chain recombines TRBV9 with TRBJ2-1; 9 nucleotides line up with TRBD2. The junction had 12 bases not matched to a gene; V was cut back by 4 bases and J by 4 bases. The CDR3 covers 17 residues. The germline V gene encodes CDR1 SGDLS and CDR2 YYNGEE. CDR3 loop: CASSPRTLAGRYNEQFF. The DNA for the CDR3 is TGTGCCAGCAGCCCGCGAACTCTAGCGGGAAGGTACAATGAGCAGTTCTTC.

The V call is TRBV23-1, the J call TRBJ1-5; D might be TRBD1 (6 bases). TRBV23-1 is known as an ORF, though its function is uncertain. This CDR3 is 16 amino acids long. V was cut by 5 bases and J by 4 bases, with 18 bases left in between. The CDR3 nucleotides are TGCGCCAGCAGTTACCCACAGGGAAGGTGGAATCAGCCCCAGCATTTT. This translates into CASSYPQGRWNQPQHF.

The CDR3 DNA is TGTGCCACCAGCAGAGATCAACAGGGGGGCTCACCCCTCCACTTT. Encoded protein: CATSRDQQGGSPLHF. The V call is TRBV15, the J call TRBJ1-6, with 8 bases fitting TRBD1. Germline trimming cut 0 bases from V and 10 bases from J; bases unmatched to any gene: 5. The germline CDR1 and CDR2 sequences are LNHNV and YYDKDF (reference sequence). The CDR3 runs to 15 residues. Combining the CDR3 with reference TRBV15 and TRBJ1-6 gives the whole variable domain DAMVIQNPRYQVTQFGKPVTLSCSQTLNHNVMYWYQQKSSQAPKLLFHYYDKDFNNEADTPDNFQSRRPNTSFCFLDIRSPGLGDTAMYLCATSRDQQGGSPLHFGNGTRLTVT.

The V and J genes are TRBV7-8 and TRBJ2-7; TRBD2 aligns across 9 bases. The V gene end was trimmed by 2 bases and the J gene end by 3 bases; junction bases not matched to a gene: 5. Per germline, CDR1 SGHVS and CDR2 FQNEAQ. The CDR3 covers 15 residues. This CDR3 reads CASSLIAGEVYEQYF. CDR3 nucleotide sequence: TGTGCCAGCAGCTTAATAGCGGGAGAGGTCTACGAGCAGTACTTC.

The chain recombines TRBV6-5 with TRBJ1-1; D not resolved. CDR1 is MNHEY and CDR2 is SVGAGI in the germline V gene. Trimming took off 7 bases at V and 1 base at J, with 10 bases between the two ends. The CDR3 is made up of 13 amino acids. The CDR3 is CASTSPGNTEAFF. CDR3 nucleotide sequence: TGTGCCAGCACCTCTCCCGGGAACACTGAAGCTTTCTTT.

The rearrangement joins TRBV7-7 to TRBJ2-5; tentatively, D is TRBD1 (6 bases). Germline CDR1 and CDR2: SSHAT and FNYEAQ (reference sequence). V dropped 5 bases and J dropped 11 bases, with 12 bases sitting between them. The CDR3 covers 11 residues. The CDR3 here is CASSHGRGQYF. In nucleotides, the CDR3 is TGTGCCAGCAGCCATGGAAGGGGGCAGTACTTC.

The rearrangement uses TRBV7-2 and TRBJ2-2, with D tentatively TRBD2 (6 bases). The V end was cut by 5 bases, the J end by 4 bases, with 11 bases between. Germline CDR1 and CDR2: SGHTA and FQGNSA. There are 14 residues in the CDR3. CDR3 protein: CASSTGVSTGELFF. DNA for the CDR3: TGTGCCAGCAGCACGGGAGTGAGCACCGGGGAGCTGTTTTTT.

The chain uses TRBV18 and TRBJ2-1, with 7 bases lining up with TRBD1. V gave up 6 bases and J gave up 8 bases; unmatched junction bases: 13. The CDR3 runs 15 residues. Looked up from germline, CDR1 is KGHSH and CDR2 is LQKENI. The CDR3 loop reads CASSLGTATGDEQFF. CDR3 in DNA: TGTGCCAGCTCTCTTGGGACAGCCACAGGCGATGAGCAGTTCTTC.

The V and J genes are TRBV5-1 and TRBJ2-7; 9 bases agree with TRBD1. Trimming took 6 bases from V and 4 from J; bases not matched to a gene: 14. Germline V CDR1 and CDR2: SGHRS, YFSETQ. The CDR3 length is 16 residues. The CDR3 DNA follows: TGCGCCAGCACTCCTTCTCCCGGGACAGGGCCTTACGAGCAGTACTTC. Protein sequence: CASTPSPGTGPYEQYF.